Given below is one TCR beta chain in context. Its matching antigen is unknown. V shed 5 bases and J shed 8 bases, with 18 bases lying between them. Germline-derived CDR1 and CDR2 are MNHNS and SASEGT. The CDR3 runs 15 residues. The data were taken from a study of cytomegalovirus exposure and HLA in healthy donors. Points from the study as a whole: Later analysis reportedly placed an Asian-associated ancestry cluster below the roughly 700-donor mean in N-insertions.

In the PCR, 60 Vbeta and 13 Jbeta primers were used. Method: immunoSEQ multiplex PCR; TCRdb's copy keeps in-frame clones and lacks some. Of approximately 150,000 clones listed, roughly three quarters are singletons. The sample taken for sequencing was PBMCs. This chain links TRBV6-1 with TRBJ1-4, with D uncertain. The receptor comes from a man between 18 and 29 years old in good health and CMV-seropositive. DNA for the CDR3: TGTGCCAGCAGTCCCGAGGCCAACCCGCGCGAAAAACTGTTTTTT. Translating it yields CASSPEANPREKLFF.